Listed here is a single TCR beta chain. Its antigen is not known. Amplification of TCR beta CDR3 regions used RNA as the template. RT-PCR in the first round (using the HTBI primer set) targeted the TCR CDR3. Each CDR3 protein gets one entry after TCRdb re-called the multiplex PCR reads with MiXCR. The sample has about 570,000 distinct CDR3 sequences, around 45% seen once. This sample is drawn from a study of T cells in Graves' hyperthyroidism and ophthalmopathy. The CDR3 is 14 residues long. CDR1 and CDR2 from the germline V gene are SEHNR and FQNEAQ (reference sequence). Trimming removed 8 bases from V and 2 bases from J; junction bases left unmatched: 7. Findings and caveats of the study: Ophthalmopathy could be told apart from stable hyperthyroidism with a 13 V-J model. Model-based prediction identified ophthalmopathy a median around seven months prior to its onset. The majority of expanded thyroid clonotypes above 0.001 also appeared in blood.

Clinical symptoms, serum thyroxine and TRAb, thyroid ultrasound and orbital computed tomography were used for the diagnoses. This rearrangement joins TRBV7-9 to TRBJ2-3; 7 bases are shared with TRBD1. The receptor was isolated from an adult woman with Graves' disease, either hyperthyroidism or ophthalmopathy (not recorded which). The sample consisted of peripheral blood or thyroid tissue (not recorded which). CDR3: CASQDRSSTDTQYF. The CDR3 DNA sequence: TGTGCCAGCCAGGACAGGAGCTCCACAGATACGCAGTATTTT. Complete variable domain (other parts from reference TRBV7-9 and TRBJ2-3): DTGVSQNPRHKITKRGQNVTFRCDPISEHNRLYWYRQTLGQGPEFLTYFQNEAQLEKSRLLSDRFSAERPKGSFSTLEIQRTEQGDSAMYLCASQDRSSTDTQYFGPGTRLTVL.